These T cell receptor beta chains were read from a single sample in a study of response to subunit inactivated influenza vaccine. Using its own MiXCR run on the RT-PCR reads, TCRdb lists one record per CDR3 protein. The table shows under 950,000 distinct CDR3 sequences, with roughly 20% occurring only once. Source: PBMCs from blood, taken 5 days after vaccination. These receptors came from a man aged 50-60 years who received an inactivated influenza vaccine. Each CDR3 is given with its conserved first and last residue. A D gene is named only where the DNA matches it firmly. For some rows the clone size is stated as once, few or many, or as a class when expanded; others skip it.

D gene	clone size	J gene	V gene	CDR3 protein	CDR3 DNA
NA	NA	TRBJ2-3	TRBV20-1	CSATQSLGKDTQYF	TGCAGTGCCACCCAGAGTTTAGGGAAGGATACGCAGTATTTT
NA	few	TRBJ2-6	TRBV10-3	CAIRGTGANVLTF	TGTGCCATCAGGGGTACTGGGGCCAACGTCCTGACTTTC
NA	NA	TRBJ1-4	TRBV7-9	CATSNSTNEKLFF	TGTGCCACCTCAAACTCAACTAATGAAAAACTGTTTTTT
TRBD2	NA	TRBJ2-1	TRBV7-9	CASSLQRGGRDEQFF	TGTGCCAGCAGCTTACAGCGGGGGGGCCGCGATGAGCAGTTCTTC
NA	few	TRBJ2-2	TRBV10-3	CAISESGLPTGELFF	TGTGCCATCAGTGAGTCGGGGCTCCCTACCGGGGAGCTGTTTTTT
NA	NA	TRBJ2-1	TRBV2	CASSGGPVGSYNEQFF	TGTGCCAGCAGTGGGGGGCCCGTTGGCTCCTACAATGAGCAGTTCTTC
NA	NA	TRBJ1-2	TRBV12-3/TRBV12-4	CASSRDIRGGYTF	TGTGCCAGCAGCCGGGACATTAGAGGGGGCTACACCTTC
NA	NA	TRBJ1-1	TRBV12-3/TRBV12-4	CASRARIEAFF	TGTGCCAGCAGGGCCAGAATTGAAGCTTTCTTT
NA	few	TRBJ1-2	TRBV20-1	CSARETAGTF	TGCAGTGCTAGAGAGACCGCGGGCACCTTC
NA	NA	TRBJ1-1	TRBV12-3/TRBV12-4	CASSNRDTESEAFF	TGTGCCAGCAGTAACCGGGACACGGAAAGTGAAGCTTTCTTT
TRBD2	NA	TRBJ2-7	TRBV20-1	CSADSGRADEQYF	TGCAGTGCTGACAGCGGGAGAGCGGACGAGCAGTACTTC
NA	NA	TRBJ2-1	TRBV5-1	CASSLEPASSYNEQFF	TGCGCCAGCAGCTTGGAGCCGGCTAGCTCCTACAATGAGCAGTTCTTC
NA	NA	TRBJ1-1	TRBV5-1	CASSIGPYTEAFF	TGCGCCAGCAGCATAGGACCGTACACTGAAGCTTTCTTT
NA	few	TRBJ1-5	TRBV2	CASSRNLPNRGQPQHF	TGTGCCAGCAGTCGAAACCTCCCAAACCGGGGGCAGCCCCAGCATTTT
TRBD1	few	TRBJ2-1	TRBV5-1	CASSLLGQGSYNEQFF	TGCGCCAGCAGCTTGCTGGGACAGGGCTCCTACAATGAGCAGTTCTTC